The rows below give T cell receptor beta chains drawn from one sample of a study of T cells after yellow fever vaccination. TCRdb passed the 5' RACE reads through MiXCR, listing each CDR3 protein once. The table lists 250,000 to 400,000 distinct CDR3 sequences, 3.5% to 5% of them singletons, with roughly 21% in the top ten. The material sequenced was PBMCs, taken 15 days after the yellow fever booster vaccination. Receptors originate from a man between 18 and 35 years old who received the YFV17D yellow fever vaccine. Both conserved end residues are trimmed from each CDR3. Fields, in order: V gene, CDR3 protein.

V gene: TRBV12-3/TRBV12-4; CDR3 protein: ASSFIGINEKLF
V gene: TRBV11-1; CDR3 protein: ASSLATGIDTQY
V gene: TRBV5-1; CDR3 protein: ASSLTGVSDEQY
V gene: TRBV6-5; CDR3 protein: ASSDIRVAKNIQY
V gene: TRBV5-5; CDR3 protein: ASSFDRARAF
V gene: TRBV7-2; CDR3 protein: ASSLKRVGGSGKTQY
V gene: TRBV2; CDR3 protein: ASFPTVTYGYT
V gene: TRBV11-2; CDR3 protein: ASSFLADPYNEQF
V gene: TRBV5-1; CDR3 protein: ASSASSYNEQF
V gene: TRBV6-2/TRBV6-3; CDR3 protein: ASSYSISSQETQY
V gene: TRBV7-2; CDR3 protein: ASSLLPTGSGNTIY
V gene: TRBV7-2; CDR3 protein: ASSLIGTLNEKLF
V gene: TRBV20-1; CDR3 protein: SARELTSGKETQY
V gene: TRBV20-1; CDR3 protein: SARDQGDTGELF
V gene: TRBV29-1; CDR3 protein: SVVYGGGAYNEQF
V gene: TRBV7-9; CDR3 protein: ASSRGQGANHEQY
V gene: TRBV5-5; CDR3 protein: ASSSGGTGGENEWGLNTEAF